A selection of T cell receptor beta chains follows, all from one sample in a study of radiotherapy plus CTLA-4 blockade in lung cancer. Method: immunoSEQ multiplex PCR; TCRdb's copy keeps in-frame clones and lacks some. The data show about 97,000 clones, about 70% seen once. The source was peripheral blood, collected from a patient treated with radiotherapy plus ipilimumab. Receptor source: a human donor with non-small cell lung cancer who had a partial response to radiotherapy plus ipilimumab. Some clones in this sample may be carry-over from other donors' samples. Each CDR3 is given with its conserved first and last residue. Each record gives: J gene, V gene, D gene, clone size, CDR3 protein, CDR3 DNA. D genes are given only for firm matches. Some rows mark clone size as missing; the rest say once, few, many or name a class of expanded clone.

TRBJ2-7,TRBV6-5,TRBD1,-,CASSLRQGGREQYF,TGTGCCAGCAGCTTAAGACAGGGCGGGCGGGAGCAGTACTTC
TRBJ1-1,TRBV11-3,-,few,CASSMFPRTEAFF,TGTGCCAGCAGCATGTTCCCGCGGACTGAAGCTTTCTTT
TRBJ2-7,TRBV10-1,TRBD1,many,CASSPVRTGSEQYF,TGCGCCAGCAGCCCAGTAAGGACAGGTTCCGAGCAGTACTTC
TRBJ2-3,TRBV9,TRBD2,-,CASSVGTSGKWDTQYF,TGTGCCAGCAGCGTAGGGACTAGCGGGAAGTGGGATACGCAGTATTTT
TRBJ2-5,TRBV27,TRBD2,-,CASSYGGAGGETQYF,TGTGCCAGCAGTTACGGGGGGGCGGGAGGAGAGACCCAGTACTTC
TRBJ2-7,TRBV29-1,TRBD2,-,CSVEGTSGSTYEQYF,TGCAGCGTTGAAGGGACTAGCGGGTCTACCTACGAGCAGTACTTC
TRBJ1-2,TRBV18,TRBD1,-,CASSGQGIVYGYTF,TGTGCCAGCTCGGGACAGGGGATTGTATATGGCTACACCTTC
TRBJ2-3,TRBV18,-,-,CASSPPEARSTDTQYF,TGTGCCAGCTCACCACCCGAGGCTCGGAGCACAGATACGCAGTATTTT
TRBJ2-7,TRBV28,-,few,CASSLAFSFTKSYEQYF,TGTGCCAGCAGTTTGGCCTTCTCCTTCACTAAGTCCTACGAGCAGTACTTC
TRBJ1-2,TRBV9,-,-,CASSSGRAAYGYTF,TGTGCCAGCAGCTCAGGGAGGGCTGCCTATGGCTACACCTTC
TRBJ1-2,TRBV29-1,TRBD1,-,CSASGGARRDYGYTF,TGCAGCGCCTCAGGGGGCGCAAGGCGGGACTATGGCTACACCTTC
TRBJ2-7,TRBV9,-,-,CASSVAGFGYEQYF,TGTGCCAGCAGCGTAGCAGGTTTCGGTTACGAGCAGTACTTC
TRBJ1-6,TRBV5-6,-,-,CASSFRLAAGSPLHF,TGTGCCAGCAGCTTCAGATTAGCGGCGGGATCACCCCTCCACTTT
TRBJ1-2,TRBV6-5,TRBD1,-,CASSYSGTVTNYGYTF,TGTGCCAGCAGTTACTCCGGGACAGTTACTAACTATGGCTACACCTTC
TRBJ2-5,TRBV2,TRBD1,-,CASSALGTGEETQYF,TGTGCCAGCAGCGCACTGGGGACAGGGGAAGAGACCCAGTACTTC
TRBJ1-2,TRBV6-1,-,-,CASSELYRPGYTF,TGTGCCAGCAGTGAACTGTACAGGCCTGGCTACACCTTC
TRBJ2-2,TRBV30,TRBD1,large,CAWIGTGFSTGELFF,TGTGCCTGGATTGGGACAGGGTTTTCCACCGGGGAGCTGTTTTTT
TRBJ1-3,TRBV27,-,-,CASTSTRGHGNTIYF,TGTGCCAGCACCTCCACCAGGGGACATGGAAACACCATATATTTT
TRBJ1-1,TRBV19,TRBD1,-,CASFRTGMNTEAFF,TGTGCCAGCTTCCGGACAGGGATGAACACTGAAGCTTTCTTT
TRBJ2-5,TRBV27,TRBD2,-,CASRKTSGRGETQYF,TGTGCCAGCAGGAAAACTAGCGGGAGAGGAGAGACCCAGTACTTC
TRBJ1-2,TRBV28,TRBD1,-,CASSLLGMGTATNYGYTF,TGTGCCAGCAGTTTATTGGGTATGGGGACAGCCACTAACTATGGCTACACCTTC
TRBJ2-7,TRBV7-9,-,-,CASSLNNYEQYF,TGTGCCAGCAGCTTAAACAACTACGAGCAGTACTTC
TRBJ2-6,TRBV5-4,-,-,CASSFYSGANVLTF,TGTGCCAGCAGCTTCTACTCTGGGGCCAACGTCCTGACTTTC
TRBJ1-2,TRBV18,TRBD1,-,CASSPPNRGNYGYTF,TGTGCCAGCTCACCACCGAACAGGGGCAACTATGGCTACACCTTC
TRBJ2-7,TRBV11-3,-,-,CASSSPTVYEQYF,TGTGCCAGCAGCTCTCCGACAGTTTACGAGCAGTACTTC
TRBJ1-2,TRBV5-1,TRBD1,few,CASRRGTVGLTNYGYTF,TGCGCCAGCAGACGTGGGACAGTGGGTTTAACTAACTATGGCTACACCTTC
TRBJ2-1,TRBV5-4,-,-,CASSLVEDEQFF,TGTGCCAGCAGCTTGGTCGAGGATGAGCAGTTCTTC
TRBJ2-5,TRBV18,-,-,CASSQATVETQYF,TGTGCCAGCTCACAAGCGACAGTGGAGACCCAGTACTTC
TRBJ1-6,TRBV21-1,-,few,CASSIVGTGDDSPLHF,TGTGCCAGCAGCATCGTGGGGACAGGGGACGATTCACCCCTCCACTTT
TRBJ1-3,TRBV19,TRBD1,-,CATGDRGTGNTIYF,TGTGCCACCGGGGACAGGGGAACGGGAAACACCATATATTTT
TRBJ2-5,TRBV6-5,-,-,CASSRLGGQETQYF,TGTGCCAGCAGTCGATTAGGGGGACAAGAGACCCAGTACTTC
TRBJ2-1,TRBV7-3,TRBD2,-,CASSKGPSGGYNEQFF,TGTGCCAGCAGCAAAGGTCCGAGCGGGGGCTACAATGAGCAGTTCTTC
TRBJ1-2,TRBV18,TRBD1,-,CASSLQGAIRGYTF,TGTGCCAGCTCACTACAGGGGGCAATACGAGGCTACACCTTC
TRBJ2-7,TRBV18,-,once,CASSPSRGEQYF,TGTGCCAGCTCACCATCCAGGGGCGAGCAGTACTTC
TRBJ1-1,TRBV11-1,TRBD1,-,CASSHTFGGQGSTEAFF,TGTGCCAGCAGCCACACTTTTGGGGGACAGGGGAGCACTGAAGCTTTCTTT
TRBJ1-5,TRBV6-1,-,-,CASRRDNSNQPQHF,TGTGCCAGCAGAAGAGACAATAGCAATCAGCCCCAGCATTTT
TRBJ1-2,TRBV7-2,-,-,CASTPFLQGSGYTF,TGTGCCAGCACCCCATTCTTGCAGGGGTCTGGCTACACCTTC
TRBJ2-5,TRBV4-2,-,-,CASSQVHAGSQETQYF,TGTGCCAGCAGCCAAGTACATGCAGGGTCCCAGGAGACCCAGTACTTC
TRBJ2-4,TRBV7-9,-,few,CASSRARAKNIQYF,TGTGCCAGCAGTAGAGCCCGGGCCAAAAACATTCAGTACTTC
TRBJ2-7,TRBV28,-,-,CASSSRAPGAQGYEQYF,TGTGCCAGCAGTTCCCGGGCCCCAGGGGCCCAAGGCTACGAGCAGTACTTC
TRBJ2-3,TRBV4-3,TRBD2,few,CASSQEDRGDTDTQYF,TGCGCCAGCAGCCAAGAAGACCGGGGGGACACAGATACGCAGTATTTT
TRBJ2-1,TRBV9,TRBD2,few,CASSALAEPYNEQFF,TGTGCCAGCAGCGCTCTAGCGGAGCCCTACAATGAGCAGTTCTTC
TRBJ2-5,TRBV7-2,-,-,CASSFLGGLQETQYF,TGTGCCAGCAGCTTCCTAGGTGGGTTGCAAGAGACCCAGTACTTC
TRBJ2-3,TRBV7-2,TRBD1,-,CASSLDRGDTQYF,TGTGCCAGCAGCTTAGACAGGGGAGATACGCAGTATTTT
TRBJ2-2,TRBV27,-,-,CASSPEETGELFF,TGTGCCAGCAGTCCCGAGGAGACCGGGGAGCTGTTTTTT
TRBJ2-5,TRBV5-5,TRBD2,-,CASSQTSERETQYF,TGTGCCAGCAGCCAGACTAGCGAGAGGGAGACCCAGTACTTC
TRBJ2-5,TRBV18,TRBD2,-,CASSWASGGQETQYF,TGTGCCAGCTCATGGGCTAGCGGGGGCCAAGAGACCCAGTACTTC
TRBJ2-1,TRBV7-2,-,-,CASSLEVGLEQFF,TGTGCCAGCAGCTTAGAGGTGGGACTTGAGCAGTTCTTC
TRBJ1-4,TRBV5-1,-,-,CASSYGGRTLNEKLFF,TGCGCCAGCAGCTATGGAGGACGAACCTTGAATGAAAAACTGTTTTTT
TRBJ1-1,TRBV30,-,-,CAWSVSPLGTGIGTEAFF,TGTGCCTGGAGTGTAAGCCCGCTCGGAACCGGTATCGGGACTGAAGCTTTCTTT
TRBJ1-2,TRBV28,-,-,CASRDSIYGYTF,TGTGCCAGCAGGGACAGCATTTATGGCTACACCTTC
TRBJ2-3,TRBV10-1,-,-,CASSLRGHTQYF,TGCGCCAGCAGCCTACGTGGGCATACGCAGTATTTT
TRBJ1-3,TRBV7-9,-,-,CASSPRRGASGNTIYF,TGTGCCAGCAGCCCACGCCGCGGGGCCTCTGGAAACACCATATATTTT
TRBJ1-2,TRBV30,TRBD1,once,CACRDRGTYGYTF,TGTGCCTGCCGGGACAGGGGGACCTATGGCTACACCTTC
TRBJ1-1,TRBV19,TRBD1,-,CASTDRQGVPHGEAFF,TGTGCCAGTACAGATCGACAGGGGGTTCCCCACGGTGAAGCTTTCTTT